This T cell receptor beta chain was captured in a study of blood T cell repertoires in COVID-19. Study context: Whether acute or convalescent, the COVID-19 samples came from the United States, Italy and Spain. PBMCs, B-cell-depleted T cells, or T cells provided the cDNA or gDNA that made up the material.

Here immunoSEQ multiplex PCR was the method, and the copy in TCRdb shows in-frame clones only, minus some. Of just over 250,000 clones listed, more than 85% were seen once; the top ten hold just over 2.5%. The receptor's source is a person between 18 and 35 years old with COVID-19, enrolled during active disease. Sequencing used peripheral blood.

CDR3 region: CASSVGLAGPGELFF. The CDR3 nucleotides read TGCGCCAGCAGTGTGGGCCTAGCGGGACCCGGGGAGCTGTTTTTT. The rearrangement links TRBV10-2 to TRBJ2-2, with TRBD2 matching over 9 bases. The germline CDR1 and CDR2 sequences are WSHSY and SAAADI. This CDR3 is built from 15 residues. The trim removed 4 bases at V and 6 bases at J, leaving 6 bases unmatched.